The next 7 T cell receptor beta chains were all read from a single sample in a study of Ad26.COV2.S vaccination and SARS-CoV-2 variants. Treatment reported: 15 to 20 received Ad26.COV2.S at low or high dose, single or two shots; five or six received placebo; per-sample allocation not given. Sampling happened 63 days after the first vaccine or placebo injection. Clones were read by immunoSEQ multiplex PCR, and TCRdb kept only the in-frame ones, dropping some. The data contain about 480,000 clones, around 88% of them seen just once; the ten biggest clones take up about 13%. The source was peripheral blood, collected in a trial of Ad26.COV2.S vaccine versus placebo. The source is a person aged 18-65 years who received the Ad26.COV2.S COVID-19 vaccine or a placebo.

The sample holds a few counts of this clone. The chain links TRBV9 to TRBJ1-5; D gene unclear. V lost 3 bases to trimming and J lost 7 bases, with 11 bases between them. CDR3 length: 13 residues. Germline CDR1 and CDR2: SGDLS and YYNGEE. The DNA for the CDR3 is TGTGCCAGCAGCGCCCTTGGGGAGCAGCCCCAGCATTTT. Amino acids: CASSALGEQPQHF. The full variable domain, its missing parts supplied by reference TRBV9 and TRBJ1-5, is DSGVTQTPKHLITATGQRVTLRCSPRSGDLSVYWYQQSLDQGLQFLIQYYNGEERAKGNILERFSAQQFPDLHSELNLSSLELGDSALYFCASSALGEQPQHFGDGTRLSIL.

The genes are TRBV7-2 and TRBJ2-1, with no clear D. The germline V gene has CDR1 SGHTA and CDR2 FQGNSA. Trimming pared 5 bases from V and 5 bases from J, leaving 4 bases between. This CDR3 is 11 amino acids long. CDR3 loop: CASSEHNEQFF. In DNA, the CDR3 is TGTGCCAGCAGCGAGCACAATGAGCAGTTCTTC.

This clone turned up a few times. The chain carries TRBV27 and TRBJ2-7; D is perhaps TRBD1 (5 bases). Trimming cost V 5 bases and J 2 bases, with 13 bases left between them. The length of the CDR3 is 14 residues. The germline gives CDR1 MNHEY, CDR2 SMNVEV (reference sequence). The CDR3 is CASSTQTGPYEQYF. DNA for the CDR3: TGTGCCAGCAGTACCCAAACAGGACCCTACGAGCAGTACTTC.

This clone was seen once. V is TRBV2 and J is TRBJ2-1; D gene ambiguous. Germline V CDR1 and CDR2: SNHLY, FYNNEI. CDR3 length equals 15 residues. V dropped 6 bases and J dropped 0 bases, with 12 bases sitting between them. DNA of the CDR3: TGTGCCAGCAGAGGAACAGAGAGCTCCTACAATGAGCAGTTCTTC. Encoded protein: CASRGTESSYNEQFF.

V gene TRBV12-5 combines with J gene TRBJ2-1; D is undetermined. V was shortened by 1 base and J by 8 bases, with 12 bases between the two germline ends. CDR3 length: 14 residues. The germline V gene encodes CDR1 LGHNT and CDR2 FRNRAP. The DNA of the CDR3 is TGTGCTAGTGGTTTGGGGACCCAGAGGTATGAGCAGTTCTTC. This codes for CASGLGTQRYEQFF.

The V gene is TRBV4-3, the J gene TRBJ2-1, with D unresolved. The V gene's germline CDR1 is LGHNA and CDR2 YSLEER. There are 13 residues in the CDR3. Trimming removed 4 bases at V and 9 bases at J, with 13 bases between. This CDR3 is CASSRQLLGEQFF. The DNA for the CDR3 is TGCGCCAGCAGCCGGCAGCTTCTAGGTGAGCAGTTCTTC.

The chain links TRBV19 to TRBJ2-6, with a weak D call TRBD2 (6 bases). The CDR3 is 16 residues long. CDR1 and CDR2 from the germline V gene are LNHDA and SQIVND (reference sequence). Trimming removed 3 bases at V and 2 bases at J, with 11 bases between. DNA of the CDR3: TGTGCCAGTAGTATCTGGAGGGGAGCTGGGGCCAACGTCCTGACTTTC. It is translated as CASSIWRGAGANVLTF.